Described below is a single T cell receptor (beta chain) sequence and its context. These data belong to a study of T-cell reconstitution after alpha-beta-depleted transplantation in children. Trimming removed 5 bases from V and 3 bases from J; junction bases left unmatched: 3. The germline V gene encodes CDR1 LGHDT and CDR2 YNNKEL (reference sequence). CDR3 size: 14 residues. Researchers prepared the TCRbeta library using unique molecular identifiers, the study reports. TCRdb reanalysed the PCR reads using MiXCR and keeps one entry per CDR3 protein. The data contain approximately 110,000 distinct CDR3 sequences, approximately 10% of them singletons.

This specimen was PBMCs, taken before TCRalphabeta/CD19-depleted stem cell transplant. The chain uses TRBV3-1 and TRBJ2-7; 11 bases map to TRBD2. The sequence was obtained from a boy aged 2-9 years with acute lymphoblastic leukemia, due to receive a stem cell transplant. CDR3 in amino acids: CASSATSGSYEQYF. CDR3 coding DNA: TGTGCCAGCAGCGCAACTAGCGGGAGCTACGAGCAGTACTTC.